The entry below gives a single TCR beta chain sequence along with its context. Its antigen is unidentified. This sample stems from a study of post-analysis software for immune sequencing data. Study-wide results and caveats: Comparison of patients with controls showed four or five TRBV segments more frequent in patients, TRBV5-6, TRBV5-1 and TRBV20-1 among them.

Unique molecular identifiers were present in the TCR beta cDNA libraries. Each CDR3 protein is one row after TCRdb ran MiXCR on the PCR reads. The data hold about 540,000 distinct CDR3 sequences, with 34% observed a single time. V lost 0 bases to trimming and J lost 0 bases; unmatched junction nucleotides: 1. CDR3 length: 15 residues. The TCR was taken from a girl between 2 and 17 years old with multiple sclerosis. The chain joins TRBV12-3 or TRBV12-4 to TRBJ1-2; 7 nucleotides agree with TRBD1. The sequenced material came from blood. CDR3 bases: TGTGCCAGCAGTTTAGCTCAGGGGGCTAACTATGGCTACACCTTC. This encodes CASSLAQGANYGYTF.